What follows are 5 T cell receptor beta chains derived from one specimen sequenced in a study of cytomegalovirus exposure and HLA in healthy donors. In the PCR, 60 Vbeta and 13 Jbeta primers were used. Data came from immunoSEQ multiplex PCR; TCRdb stores just in-frame clones and leaves some out. This table holds over 150,000 clones, about 79% found once. Sequencing was done on a sample of PBMCs. The receptors were sampled from a girl under 10 years old in good health and CMV-seropositive.

In this sample, this clone turned up once. This rearrangement joins TRBV19 to TRBJ1-1; 10 bases line up with TRBD1. The CDR3 spans 14 residues. Germline trimming cut 5 bases from V and 3 bases from J; bases unmatched to any gene: 3. Per the germline V gene, CDR1 is LNHDA and CDR2 is SQIVND (reference sequence). Written as DNA, the CDR3 is TGTGCCAGTAGTCAGACAGGGGGCCACACTGAAGCTTTCTTT. As protein: CASSQTGGHTEAFF.

The chain employs TRBV11-2 and TRBJ1-2; no clear D. The germline gives CDR1 SGHAT, CDR2 FQNNGV. The CDR3 covers 12 residues. V was cut by 1 base and J by 8 bases, with 8 bases left in between. CDR3 protein: CASSLVGSGYTF. For the CDR3, the DNA is TGTGCCAGCAGCTTAGTTGGGAGCGGCTACACCTTC. Filled out from reference TRBV11-2 and TRBJ1-2, the complete variable domain reads EAGVAQSPRYKIIEKRQSVAFWCNPISGHATLYWYQQILGQGPKLLIQFQNNGVVDDSQLPKDRFSAERLKGVDSTLKIQPAKLEDSAVYLCASSLVGSGYTFGSGTRLTVV.

This sequence joins TRBV6-1 and TRBJ2-7, with a possible D match to TRBD1 (6 bases). Looked up from germline, CDR1 is MNHNS and CDR2 is SASEGT. CDR3 length: 14 residues. Between the trimmed V and J ends, which lost 5 bases and 1 base, there was a span of 12 bases. CDR3 DNA sequence: TGTGCCAGCAGTTGGCAGGGGAATTCCTACGAGCAGTACTTC. Amino acid sequence: CASSWQGNSYEQYF.

This clone turned up a few times. The chain joins TRBV30 to TRBJ2-6; D is undetermined. The CDR3 length is 17 residues. The V end lost 1 base, the J end lost 0 bases, and 13 bases lay between the germline ends. CDR1 is GTSNPN and CDR2 is SVGIG in the germline V gene (reference sequence). The CDR3 spells CAWSAGVPYSGANVLTF. The DNA for the CDR3 is TGTGCCTGGAGTGCCGGAGTGCCCTACTCTGGGGCCAACGTCCTGACTTTC.

The rearrangement uses TRBV11-3 and TRBJ1-3, with D possibly matching TRBD1 (6 bases). The CDR3 spans 17 residues. Germline values: CDR1 SGHNT, CDR2 YENEEA. V lost 3 bases to trimming and J lost 0 bases, with 15 bases between them. For the CDR3, the DNA is TGTGCCAGCAGCTTCGGCGACAGGTCCGTCTCTGGAAACACCATATATTTT. This gives the protein CASSFGDRSVSGNTIYF. The full variable domain, completed using reference TRBV11-3 and TRBJ1-3, is EAGVVQSPRYKIIEKKQPVAFWCNPISGHNTLYWYLQNLGQGPELLIRYENEEAVDDSQLPKDRFSAERLKGVDSTLKIQPAELGDSAVYLCASSFGDRSVSGNTIYFGEGSWLTVV.